The 30 T cell receptor beta chains given below trace back to one sample, sequenced in a study of cytomegalovirus exposure and HLA in healthy donors. 13 Jbeta primers and 60 Vbeta primers were used for the PCR. Sequenced by immunoSEQ multiplex PCR; TCRdb stores in-frame clones only, minus some. The data hold approximately 150,000 clones, with about four fifths observed a single time. The sample taken for sequencing was PBMCs. These receptors originate from a woman aged 45-60 years in good health and CMV-seronegative.

On this clone itself: Distinct nucleotide sequences in the sample also encode this CDR3. The chain employs TRBV18 and TRBJ2-1; the match to TRBD2 covers 9 bases. The CDR3 runs 15 residues. The junction had 5 bases not matched to a gene; V was cut back by 2 bases and J by 6 bases. Per germline, CDR1 KGHSH and CDR2 LQKENI. The DNA for the CDR3 is TGTGCCAGCTCACCATTGGGACTAGCTGGCAATGAGCAGTTCTTC. It yields the protein CASSPLGLAGNEQFF.

The V gene is TRBV5-8, the J gene TRBJ2-1; 10 nucleotides agree with TRBD2. V was clipped by 4 bases and J by 10 bases; unmatched bases: 8. The V gene's germline CDR1 is SGHTS and CDR2 YDEGEE. The length of the CDR3 is 14 residues. The CDR3 sequence is CASSAASGSGEQFF. In DNA form, the CDR3 reads TGTGCCAGCAGCGCGGCTAGCGGGAGTGGAGAGCAGTTCTTC.

The chain uses TRBV4-3 and TRBJ2-1, with TRBD2 as a possible D gene (7 bases). The CDR3 covers 15 residues. V was pared by 0 bases and J by 3 bases, with 9 bases between. Germline CDR1 reads LGHNA; CDR2 reads YSLEER. The CDR3 protein is CASSQERGGYNEQFF. DNA of the CDR3: TGCGCCAGCAGCCAAGAAAGGGGGGGCTACAATGAGCAGTTCTTC.

V is TRBV7-6 and J is TRBJ1-2, with D perhaps TRBD1 (6 bases). This CDR3 is 15 amino acids long. Germline CDR1 reads SGHVS; CDR2 reads FNYEAQ. V was trimmed by 1 base and J by 1 base, leaving 10 bases between them. The CDR3 here is CASSLGTDLNYGYTF. Here the CDR3 DNA reads TGTGCCAGCAGCTTAGGGACAGATCTTAACTATGGCTACACCTTC. Based on the CDR3 plus reference TRBV7-6 and TRBJ1-2, the full variable domain is GAGVSQSPRYKVTKRGQDVALRCDPISGHVSLYWYRQALGQGPEFLTYFNYEAQQDKSGLPNDRFSAERPEGSISTLTIQRTEQRDSAMYRCASSLGTDLNYGYTFGSGTRLTVV.

This clone was observed a single time. The chain combines TRBV19 with TRBJ1-5; D is uncertain. The CDR3 length is 14 residues. In germline, CDR1 is LNHDA, CDR2 SQIVND (reference sequence). V was trimmed by 1 base and J by 6 bases, leaving 10 bases between them. The CDR3 here is CASSIGAGGQPQHF. Written as DNA, the CDR3 is TGTGCCAGTAGTATAGGGGCGGGCGGTCAGCCCCAGCATTTT. The full variable domain, its missing parts supplied by reference TRBV19 and TRBJ1-5, is DGGITQSPKYLFRKEGQNVTLSCEQNLNHDAMYWYRQDPGQGLRLIYYSQIVNDFQKGDIAEGYSVSREKKESFPLTVTSAQKNPTAFYLCASSIGAGGQPQHFGDGTRLSIL.

The V call is TRBV5-6, the J call TRBJ1-4; 9 nucleotides align to TRBD1. Per germline, CDR1 SGHDT and CDR2 YYEEEE. The CDR3 contains 14 residues. Trimming took 3 bases from V and 10 from J; bases not matched to a gene: 7. The CDR3, as DNA: TGTGCCAGCAGCTCAGGGACAGGGATCGGAAAACTGTTTTTT. Translation: CASSSGTGIGKLFF.

For the CDR3, the DNA is TGTGCCAGCAGTCCCGACAGGGGAAACACCGGGGAGCTGTTTTTT. Translating gives CASSPDRGNTGELFF. The chain uses TRBV27 and TRBJ2-2; 8 positions agree with TRBD1. The CDR3 runs 15 residues. V lost 5 bases, J lost 2 bases, and 4 bases stayed unmatched. Germline V gene data show CDR1 as MNHEY and CDR2 as SMNVEV (reference sequence).

The V call is TRBV7-9, the J call TRBJ2-7; the D is unclear. This CDR3 comprises 12 residues. The germline V and J ends were trimmed by 5 bases and 2 bases, with 7 bases remaining between them. Germline V gene data show CDR1 as SEHNR and CDR2 as FQNEAQ (reference sequence). CDR3 amino acids: CASSPGTYEQYF. The CDR3 coding sequence is TGTGCCAGCAGCCCTGGCACCTACGAGCAGTACTTC.

The table lists this clone with a count of one. The V gene is TRBV11-2, the J gene TRBJ2-5; 8 nucleotides match TRBD2. CDR3 length equals 15 residues. Trimming took 5 bases from V and 5 from J; bases not matched to a gene: 10. Germline V lookup: CDR1 SGHAT, CDR2 FQNNGV. The CDR3 is CASSPTSGFMETQYF. CDR3 in DNA: TGTGCCAGCAGCCCCACTAGCGGATTTATGGAGACCCAGTACTTC.

The rearrangement joins TRBV19 to TRBJ1-3; D unclear. Trimming took off 3 bases at V and 0 bases at J, with 3 bases between the two ends. The CDR3 consists of 13 residues. The germline gives CDR1 LNHDA, CDR2 SQIVND (reference sequence). The CDR3: CASSIGSGNTIYF. The CDR3 nucleotides read TGTGCCAGTAGTATCGGCTCTGGAAACACCATATATTTT. Supplemented by reference TRBV19 and TRBJ1-3, the full variable domain reads DGGITQSPKYLFRKEGQNVTLSCEQNLNHDAMYWYRQDPGQGLRLIYYSQIVNDFQKGDIAEGYSVSREKKESFPLTVTSAQKNPTAFYLCASSIGSGNTIYFGEGSWLTVV.

The chain couples TRBV11-2 to TRBJ2-3; D remains ambiguous. The germline V gene has CDR1 SGHAT and CDR2 FQNNGV. Trimming pared 5 bases from V and 2 bases from J, leaving 11 bases between. This CDR3 has 14 amino acids. The CDR3 is CASSLGQVTDTQYF. For the CDR3, the DNA is TGTGCCAGCAGCCTAGGGCAAGTCACAGATACGCAGTATTTT.

The genes are TRBV6-5 and TRBJ2-1; weak D call: TRBD1 (6 bases). CDR1 and CDR2 from the germline V gene are MNHEY and SVGAGI. V was shortened by 6 bases and J by 6 bases, with 18 bases between the two germline ends. The CDR3 covers 15 residues. CDR3 nucleotides: TGTGCCAGCAGAGTTTTACAGGGTGTTGGCAATGAGCAGTTCTTC. It translates to CASRVLQGVGNEQFF.

The chain has TRBV6-5 and TRBJ2-5; tentatively, D is TRBD2 (6 bases). Germline V gene lookup returns CDR1 MNHEY and CDR2 SVGAGI. There are 15 residues in the CDR3. The ends were cut back, 3 bases at V and 7 bases at J, with 18 bases in the middle. Here the CDR3 DNA reads TGTGCCAGCAGTTATGAAGGACTACGGGGAGGGACCCAGTACTTC. This gives the protein CASSYEGLRGGTQYF.

This clone has just one count. The V gene is TRBV6-5, the J gene TRBJ1-3; D gene unclear. Trimming took off 6 bases at V and 2 bases at J, with 11 bases between the two ends. The V gene's germline CDR1 is MNHEY and CDR2 SVGAGI. CDR3 size: 14 residues. CDR3 sequence (DNA): TGTGCCAGCAGCCCGTCGGGGACTGGAAACACCATATATTTT. Encoded protein: CASSPSGTGNTIYF.

The chain joins TRBV6-6 to TRBJ2-3, with D possibly being TRBD1 (5 bases). This CDR3 is built from 12 residues. In germline, CDR1 is MNHNY, CDR2 SVGAGI (reference sequence). V was cut by 5 bases and J by 2 bases, with 5 bases left in between. CDR3 sequence reads: CASSGHTDTQYF. CDR3 in DNA: TGTGCCAGCAGTGGACACACAGATACGCAGTATTTT.

The chain combines TRBV5-4 with TRBJ2-7; 9 bases match TRBD1. The germline V gene encodes CDR1 SGHNT and CDR2 YYREEE (reference sequence). The CDR3 totals 15 residues. V shed 7 bases and J 2 bases; nucleotides not matched to a gene: 10. The CDR3 protein is CASQRAGTGTYEQYF. Written as DNA, the CDR3 is TGTGCCAGCCAAAGAGCCGGGACAGGGACCTACGAGCAGTACTTC.

The rearrangement links TRBV30 to TRBJ1-1; 7 nucleotides align to TRBD1. The J segment lost 2 bases and the V segment lost 5 bases, leaving 5 bases of the junction unmatched. Germline-derived CDR1 and CDR2 are GTSNPN and SVGIG (reference sequence). This CDR3 is 13 amino acids long. The CDR3 bases are TGTGCCTGGTCACAGGGGTTCAACACTGAAGCTTTCTTT. It codes for CAWSQGFNTEAFF.

CDR3 residues: CASSQREGSAGGENIQYF. The CDR3 bases are TGCGCCAGCAGCCAAAGGGAAGGGTCGGCGGGAGGTGAAAACATTCAGTACTTC. The chain couples TRBV4-1 to TRBJ2-4; the match to TRBD2 covers 8 bases. V shed 2 bases and J 5 bases; nucleotides not matched to a gene: 14. Looked up from germline, CDR1 is MGHRA and CDR2 is YSYEKL. The CDR3 contains 18 residues.

The table lists this clone with a count of one. The chain has TRBV19 and TRBJ1-5, with TRBD1 identical over 9 bases. With 6 bases clipped from V and 2 bases from J, the junction kept 5 bases outside the gene matches. This CDR3 contains 15 residues. From germline, CDR1 is LNHDA and CDR2 SQIVND (reference sequence). CDR3: CASRVTGGGNQPQHF. As DNA, the CDR3 is TGTGCCAGTAGGGTAACAGGGGGCGGCAATCAGCCCCAGCATTTT.

This rearrangement joins TRBV18 to TRBJ1-1; unclear D gene. Germline CDR1 KGHSH, CDR2 LQKENI. V was pared by 2 bases and J by 1 base, with 14 bases between. This CDR3 has 16 residues. CDR3 in amino acids: CASSPKARPRNTEAFF. The CDR3 DNA is TGTGCCAGCTCACCAAAGGCCAGACCTAGGAACACTGAAGCTTTCTTT.

This chain connects TRBV7-9 to TRBJ1-2; 7 bases are a match to TRBD1. Per the germline V gene, CDR1 is SEHNR and CDR2 is FQNEAQ (reference sequence). Trimming removed 1 base from V and 4 bases from J; junction bases left unmatched: 9. This CDR3 comprises 16 residues. Written as DNA, the CDR3 is TGTGCCAGCAGCTTAGTACTGACAGGGAGACCCTATGGCTACACCTTC. Translation gives CASSLVLTGRPYGYTF.

The V and J genes are TRBV11-2 and TRBJ1-1, with 7 bases matching TRBD1. The CDR3 runs 17 residues. Germline V gene lookup returns CDR1 SGHAT and CDR2 FQNNGV. V lost 1 base and J lost 4; bases outside the gene matches: 12. CDR3 coding DNA: TGTGCCAGCAGCTTAGTGTCCGGGGCCAGGGGGATCACTGAAGCTTTCTTT. Translating it yields CASSLVSGARGITEAFF.

The rearrangement links TRBV7-2 to TRBJ1-3; no firm D call. Germline lookup yields CDR1 SGHTA and CDR2 FQGNSA. The CDR3 has 16 amino acids. Trimming cost V 5 bases and J 0 bases, with 14 bases left between them. CDR3 bases: TGTGCCAGCAGCACCCACAGTACAAACTCTGGAAACACCATATATTTT. Protein: CASSTHSTNSGNTIYF.

The chain employs TRBV6-5 and TRBJ1-1; D remains unclear. The CDR3 is made up of 16 amino acids. Germline CDR1 is MNHEY and CDR2 is SVGAGI. The V end was cut by 0 bases, the J end by 1 base, with 12 bases between. This CDR3 reads CASSYSGASKNTEAFF. CDR3 sequence (DNA): TGTGCCAGCAGTTACTCGGGAGCTTCAAAGAACACTGAAGCTTTCTTT.

A single count supports this clone. Its ends do not fully match the called genes, so a read error is possible. The chain combines TRBV7-9 with TRBJ2-5; TRBD2 agrees at 11 bases. The CDR3 loop spans 16 amino acids. Germline V gene sequence: CDR1 SEHNR, CDR2 FQNEAQ (reference sequence). CDR3 nucleotide sequence: TGTTCCAGCAGCTTCAATAGCGGGAGGGCCAGCGAGACCCAGTACTTC. Translated: CSSSFNSGRASETQYF.

This chain links TRBV30 with TRBJ2-2, with D perhaps TRBD2 (6 bases). Trimming removed 7 bases at V and 5 bases at J, with 17 bases between. CDR3 length: 14 amino acids. In germline, CDR1 is GTSNPN, CDR2 SVGIG (reference sequence). The CDR3 bases are TGTGCCTACGCGTGGGGGGTTCCGACCGGGGAGCTGTTTTTT. The encoded protein is CAYAWGVPTGELFF. Full variable domain (remainder filled in from reference TRBV30 and TRBJ2-2): SQTIHQWPATLVQPVGSPLSLECTVEGTSNPNLYWYRQAAGRGLQLLFYSVGIGQISSEVPQNLSASRPQDRQFILSSKKLLLSDSGFYLCAYAWGVPTGELFFGEGSRLTVL.

The chain combines TRBV5-1 with TRBJ2-7; tentative D call: TRBD1 (6 bases). V was shortened by 4 bases and J by 4 bases, with 15 bases between the two germline ends. The germline CDR1 and CDR2 sequences are SGHRS and YFSETQ. The CDR3 loop spans 14 amino acids. The CDR3, as DNA: TGCGCCAGCAGCGGTGGACAGCGCGCTTACGAGCAGTACTTC. Amino acids: CASSGGQRAYEQYF.

This clone was observed a handful of times. This sequence joins TRBV28 and TRBJ1-1, with unresolved D. With 2 bases removed from V and 5 bases from J, the gap between germline ends came to 6 bases. CDR1 is MDHEN, CDR2 SYDVKM, per germline. CDR3 size: 12 residues. Here the CDR3 reads CASSLTLTEAFF. The CDR3 bases are TGTGCCAGCAGTTTAACTCTAACTGAAGCTTTCTTT. The whole variable domain, remainder taken from reference TRBV28 and TRBJ1-1, is DVKVTQSSRYLVKRTGEKVFLECVQDMDHENMFWYRQDPGLGLRLIYFSYDVKMKEKGDIPEGYSVSREKKERFSLILESASTNQTSMYLCASSLTLTEAFFGQGTRLTVV.

The table lists this clone with a count of one. This sequence joins TRBV19 and TRBJ1-1, with D tentatively TRBD1 (5 bases). V lost 5 bases, J lost 2 bases, and 18 bases lay in between. The CDR3 runs to 16 residues. Germline loops: CDR1 LNHDA, CDR2 SQIVND (reference sequence). The CDR3 region has the DNA TGTGCCAGTAGTCACCTTTCAGGGAGGGAAAACACTGAAGCTTTCTTT. Amino acids: CASSHLSGRENTEAFF.

This clone was observed a single time. The chain uses TRBV10-3 and TRBJ2-7; 12 bases fit TRBD1. This CDR3 has 15 amino acids. Germline CDR1 ENHRY, CDR2 SYGVKD. J lost 7 bases, V lost 4 bases, and 8 bases had no gene match. CDR3 loop: CAISGGGQGAEEQYF. As DNA, the CDR3 is TGTGCCATCAGTGGCGGGGGACAGGGGGCTGAAGAGCAGTACTTC.